This paragraph reports one T cell receptor beta chain. The entry originates in a study of blood T cell repertoires in COVID-19. Overall study: In each case, the material was cDNA or gDNA derived from T cells, B-cell-depleted T cells, or PBMCs.

The CDR3 has 15 residues. The V end was cut by 0 bases, the J end by 0 bases, with 6 bases between. Per the germline V gene, CDR1 is SGHRS and CDR2 is YFSETQ. Clones were sequenced by immunoSEQ multiplex PCR, and TCRdb holds only the in-frame ones, with some missing. The repertoire holds about 160,000 clones, with approximately 84% as singletons. The TCR sequence derives from a woman older than 75 with acute or convalescent COVID-19. Sequencing was performed on peripheral blood. J is TRBJ2-2 and V is TRBV5-1; D may be TRBD1 (5 bases). CDR3 sequence reads: CASSLGQSNTGELFF. As DNA, the CDR3 is TGCGCCAGCAGCTTGGGACAGTCGAACACCGGGGAGCTGTTTTTT.